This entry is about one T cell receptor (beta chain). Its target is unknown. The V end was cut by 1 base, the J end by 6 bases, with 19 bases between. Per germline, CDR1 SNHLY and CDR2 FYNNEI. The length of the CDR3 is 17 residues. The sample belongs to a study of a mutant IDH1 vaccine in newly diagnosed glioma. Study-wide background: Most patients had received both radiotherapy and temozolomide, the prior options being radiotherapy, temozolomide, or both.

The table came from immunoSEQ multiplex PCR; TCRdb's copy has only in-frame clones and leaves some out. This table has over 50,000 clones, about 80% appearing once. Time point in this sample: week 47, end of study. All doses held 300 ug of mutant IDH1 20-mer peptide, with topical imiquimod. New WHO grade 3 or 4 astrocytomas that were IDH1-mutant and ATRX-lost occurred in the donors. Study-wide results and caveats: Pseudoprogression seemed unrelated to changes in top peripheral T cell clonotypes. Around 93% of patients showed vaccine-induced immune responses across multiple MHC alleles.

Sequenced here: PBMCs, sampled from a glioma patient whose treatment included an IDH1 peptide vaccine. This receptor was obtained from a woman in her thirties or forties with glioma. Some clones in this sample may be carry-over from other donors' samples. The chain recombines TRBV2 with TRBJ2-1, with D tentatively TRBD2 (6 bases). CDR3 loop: CASSEGIGTYPSNEQFF. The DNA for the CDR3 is TGTGCCAGCAGTGAAGGTATAGGGACTTACCCCTCCAATGAGCAGTTCTTC. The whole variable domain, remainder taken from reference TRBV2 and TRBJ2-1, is EPEVTQTPSHQVTQMGQEVILRCVPISNHLYFYWYRQILGQKVEFLVSFYNNEISEKSEIFDDQFSVERPDGSNFTLKIRSTKLEDSAMYFCASSEGIGTYPSNEQFFGPGTRLTVL.